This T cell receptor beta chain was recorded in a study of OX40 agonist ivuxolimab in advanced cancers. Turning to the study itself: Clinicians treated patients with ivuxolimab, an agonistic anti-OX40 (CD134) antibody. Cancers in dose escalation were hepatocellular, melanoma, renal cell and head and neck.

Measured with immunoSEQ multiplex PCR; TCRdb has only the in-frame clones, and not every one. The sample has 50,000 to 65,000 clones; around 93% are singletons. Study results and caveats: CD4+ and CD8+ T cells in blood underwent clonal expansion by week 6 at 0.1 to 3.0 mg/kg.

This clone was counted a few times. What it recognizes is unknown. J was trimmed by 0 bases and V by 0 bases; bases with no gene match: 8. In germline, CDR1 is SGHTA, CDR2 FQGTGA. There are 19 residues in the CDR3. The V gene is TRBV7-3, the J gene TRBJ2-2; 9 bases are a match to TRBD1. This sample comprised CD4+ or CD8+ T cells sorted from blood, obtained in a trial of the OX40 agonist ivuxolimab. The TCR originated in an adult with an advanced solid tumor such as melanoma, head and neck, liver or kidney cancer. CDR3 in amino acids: CASSLTWGQGGPNTGELFF. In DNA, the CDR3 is TGTGCCAGCAGCTTAACGTGGGGACAGGGTGGTCCGAACACCGGGGAGCTGTTTTTT.